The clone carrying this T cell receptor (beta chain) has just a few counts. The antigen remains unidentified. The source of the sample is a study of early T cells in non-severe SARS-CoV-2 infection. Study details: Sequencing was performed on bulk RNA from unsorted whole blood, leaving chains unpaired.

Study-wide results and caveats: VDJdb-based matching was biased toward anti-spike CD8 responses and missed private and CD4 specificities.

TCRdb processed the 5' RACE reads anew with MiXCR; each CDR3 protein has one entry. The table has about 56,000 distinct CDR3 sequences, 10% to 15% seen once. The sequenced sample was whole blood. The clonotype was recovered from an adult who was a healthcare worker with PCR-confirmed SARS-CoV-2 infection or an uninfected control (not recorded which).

Here the CDR3 reads CASSSQPLETQYF. The CDR3 DNA reads TGTGCCAGCAGCTCCCAGCCGTTGGAGACCCAGTACTTC. V is TRBV7-2 and J is TRBJ2-5; no clear D gene. The CDR3 has 13 amino acids. V was pared by 4 bases and J by 5 bases, with 11 bases between. Germline assignment: CDR1 SGHTA and CDR2 FQGNSA.